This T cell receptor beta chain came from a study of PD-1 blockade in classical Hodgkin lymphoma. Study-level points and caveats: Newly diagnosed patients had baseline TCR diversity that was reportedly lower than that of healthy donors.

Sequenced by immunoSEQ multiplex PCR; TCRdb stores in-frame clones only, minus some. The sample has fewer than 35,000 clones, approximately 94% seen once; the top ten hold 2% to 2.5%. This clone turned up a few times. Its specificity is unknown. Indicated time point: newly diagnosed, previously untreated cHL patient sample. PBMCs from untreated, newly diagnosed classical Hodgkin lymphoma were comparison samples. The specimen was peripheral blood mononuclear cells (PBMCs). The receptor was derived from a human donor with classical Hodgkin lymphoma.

CDR3: CASSPAGVETQYF. CDR3 DNA sequence: TGTGCCAGCAGCCCCGCGGGGGTTGAGACCCAGTACTTC. The chain has TRBV7-6 and TRBJ2-5; 7 bases are a match to TRBD2. The CDR3 has 13 residues. Germline assignment: CDR1 SGHVS and CDR2 FNYEAQ. Trimming removed 5 bases from V and 5 bases from J; junction bases left unmatched: 5.